These T cell receptor beta chains were read from a single sample in a study of beta chain features in type 1 diabetes. Assay used: immunoSEQ multiplex PCR; TCRdb lists only in-frame clones, some missing. The sample lists around 70,000 clones; 45% to 50% were seen once. Source material: central memory CD4+ T cells from blood. The receptors shown here come from a man aged 25 to 40 with type 1 diabetes. Both conserved end residues are part of each CDR3. The D gene is left open where the match is weak. Rows give clone size only sometimes, using once, few, many, or a class for an expanded clone.

clone_size,j_call,d_call,v_call,cdr3_nt,cdr3_aa
few,TRBJ2-7,TRBD1,TRBV19,TGTGCCAGTAGCCCATCTCCCGGGACAGAGGACGAGCAGTACTTC,CASSPSPGTEDEQYF
-,TRBJ1-1,TRBD1,TRBV6-5,TGTGCCAGCACCTCAACAGGGGGAAACACTGAAGCTTTCTTT,CASTSTGGNTEAFF
-,TRBJ1-2,-,TRBV5-4,TGTGCCAGCAGCTTTCGGGACACCCATGGCTACACCTTC,CASSFRDTHGYTF
few,TRBJ2-1,TRBD2,TRBV27,TGTGCCAGCAGTTCCCTCGGGCGGGGGGAAGGGAATGAGCAGTTCTTC,CASSSLGRGEGNEQFF
-,TRBJ1-2,TRBD1,TRBV11-2,TGTGCCAGCAGCTCCCAGGGGGCATCCTATGGCTACACCTTC,CASSSQGASYGYTF
-,TRBJ2-7,-,TRBV19,TGTGCCAGTAGCTCGGCCCGGGACACCCACTCCTACGAGCAGTACTTC,CASSSARDTHSYEQYF
-,TRBJ2-4,TRBD2,TRBV19,TGTGCCAGTAGTATATCAGCGGGGTTTGGGGACATTCAGTACTTC,CASSISAGFGDIQYF
many,TRBJ2-7,TRBD1,TRBV6-5,TGTGCCAGCGGACAGACAGGGGAGAGCCACGAGCAGTACTTC,CASGQTGESHEQYF
-,TRBJ1-5,-,TRBV6-6,TGTGCCAGCATTAGGGGGGAGGGGGAGCAGCCCCAGCATTTT,CASIRGEGEQPQHF
few,TRBJ2-2,-,TRBV6-6,TGTGCCAGCAGTATCCGGGGTAGCGGAAACACCGGGGAGCTGTTTTTT,CASSIRGSGNTGELFF
-,TRBJ1-5,TRBD1,TRBV7-2,TGTGCCAGCAGCACGGACAGGGTAGAGCCCCAGCATTTT,CASSTDRVEPQHF
-,TRBJ2-5,TRBD2,TRBV5-6,TGTGCCAGCAGGGGACCGGGACTAGGAAGCGGGACCCAGTACTTC,CASRGPGLGSGTQYF
-,TRBJ2-1,TRBD1,TRBV5-1,TGCGCCAGCAGCTCCGGACAGGGGGCCTATGAGCAGTTCTTC,CASSSGQGAYEQFF
-,TRBJ2-1,TRBD2,TRBV5-1,TGCGCCAGCAGCCCCGGGGGGTTGGATGAGCAGTTCTTC,CASSPGGLDEQFF
-,TRBJ2-1,TRBD2,TRBV18,TGTGCCAGCCGTGGACTAGCGGGATATGGGGATGAGCAGTTCTTC,CASRGLAGYGDEQFF
-,TRBJ1-4,TRBD1,TRBV27,TGTGCCAGCAGTACTGCCAAGGGGGCGGAAAAACTGTTTTTT,CASSTAKGAEKLFF
-,TRBJ2-1,-,TRBV5-1,TGCGCCAGTTCTCTAGCCCGCGGCTCCTACAATGAGCAGTTCTTC,CASSLARGSYNEQFF
-,TRBJ1-4,TRBD1,TRBV9,TGTGCCAGCAGCGTAGACGGGACAGATAATGAAAAACTGTTTTTT,CASSVDGTDNEKLFF
few,TRBJ1-6,TRBD1,TRBV5-1,TGCGCCAGCAGCACTGACAGGGCGGATTCACCCCTCCACTTT,CASSTDRADSPLHF
few,TRBJ2-3,-,TRBV5-4,TGTGCCAGCAGCTTTTCCAGGGTCACAGATACGCAGTATTTT,CASSFSRVTDTQYF
-,TRBJ1-2,TRBD1,TRBV6-5,TGTGCCAGCAGTTACTCGTACAGGGGTGGAACCTATGGCTACACCTTC,CASSYSYRGGTYGYTF
-,TRBJ2-3,TRBD1,TRBV11-3,TGTGCCAGCAGCCCTCGACAGGGTGATACGCAGTATTTT,CASSPRQGDTQYF